This is a list of T cell receptor beta chains from one sample in a study of a mutant IDH1 vaccine in newly diagnosed glioma. Sequencing used immunoSEQ multiplex PCR; TCRdb keeps in-frame clones, though not all of them. The sample includes tens of thousands of clones, around 80% seen only once; the top ten take about 21%. Sequences were derived from PBMCs, sampled from a glioma patient treated with radiotherapy, temozolomide or both. Source of these receptors: a young man with glioma. Both conserved end residues are part of each CDR3. A D gene is named only where the DNA matches it firmly. A row's size may be missing; if present it is once, few, many or a size class.

D gene	clone size	J gene	V gene	CDR3 protein	CDR3 DNA
TRBD1	.	TRBJ1-1	TRBV19	CASSDRGRRGTEAFF	TGTGCCAGTAGCGACAGGGGGCGACGCGGCACTGAAGCTTTCTTT
TRBD2	.	TRBJ2-1	TRBV4-2	CASSLRRGLARNEQFF	TGTGCCAGCAGCCTCAGGAGGGGACTAGCGAGGAATGAGCAGTTCTTC
.	once	TRBJ2-3	TRBV6-1	CASSPLALSTDTQYF	TGTGCCAGCAGTCCCCTCGCTTTAAGCACAGATACGCAGTATTTT
.	.	TRBJ1-5	TRBV30	CAWSRKGSQPQHF	TGTGCCTGGAGCCGGAAGGGGAGTCAGCCCCAGCATTTT
.	.	TRBJ1-5	TRBV30	CAWSVRSYTAQHF	TGTGCCTGGAGTGTACGTTCTTATACGGCCCAGCATTTT
TRBD2	.	TRBJ2-5	TRBV5-1	CASSLGGAGAVGETQYF	TGCGCCAGCAGCTTGGGAGGAGCGGGGGCAGTGGGGGAGACCCAGTACTTC
.	.	TRBJ1-1	TRBV14	CASSQDWGTQGEAFF	TGTGCCAGCAGCCAAGATTGGGGGACACAAGGTGAAGCTTTCTTT
TRBD2	.	TRBJ2-7	TRBV13	CASSSPGTSGESYEQYF	TGTGCCAGCAGCTCCCCCGGGACTAGCGGGGAGTCCTACGAGCAGTACTTC
TRBD1	.	TRBJ1-2	TRBV7-2	CASTLSGGGHYGYTF	TGTGCCAGCACCCTTAGTGGAGGGGGCCACTATGGCTACACCTTC
.	once	TRBJ2-2	TRBV9	CASSVDPGVGYTGELFF	TGTGCCAGCAGCGTAGATCCTGGGGTTGGGTACACCGGGGAGCTGTTTTTT
.	.	TRBJ1-1	TRBV7-9	CASSLDSRGTEAFF	TGTGCCAGCAGCTTGGACAGTCGGGGCACTGAAGCTTTCTTT
.	.	TRBJ1-5	TRBV7-2	CASSLAGNSNQPQHF	TGTGCCAGCAGCTTAGCAGGCAATAGCAATCAGCCCCAGCATTTT
TRBD2	.	TRBJ2-3	TRBV29-1	CSVDGLAGGRSTDTQYF	TGCAGCGTGGACGGACTAGCGGGGGGGCGAAGCACAGATACGCAGTATTTT
TRBD1	.	TRBJ1-3	TRBV30	CVWRKLDRVFGNTIYF	TGTGTCTGGAGGAAACTAGACAGGGTCTTTGGGAACACCATATATTTT
TRBD2	.	TRBJ2-1	TRBV7-3	CASSLMSGAGGYNEQFF	TGTGCCAGCAGCTTAATGTCAGGAGCGGGAGGCTACAATGAGCAGTTCTTC
.	.	TRBJ2-2	TRBV15	CATSKGVNTGELFF	TGTGCCACCAGCAAGGGGGTGAACACCGGGGAGCTGTTTTTT
.	few	TRBJ2-1	TRBV28	CASSFGRQEYNEQFF	TGTGCCAGCAGTTTTGGCAGGCAAGAGTACAATGAGCAGTTCTTC
.	.	TRBJ1-1	TRBV4-3	CASSQDPGSGTEAFF	TGCGCCAGCAGCCAAGATCCGGGGAGCGGCACTGAAGCTTTCTTT
.	.	TRBJ1-4	TRBV9	CASSPRTSTNEKLFF	TGTGCCAGCAGCCCGCGGACATCAACTAATGAAAAACTGTTTTTT
.	medium-sized	TRBJ1-1	TRBV6-6	CASSRRDGPMNTEAFF	TGTGCCAGCAGCCGCCGGGACGGTCCGATGAACACTGAAGCTTTCTTT
.	few	TRBJ1-1	TRBV2	CASSSVGNTEAFF	TGTGCCAGCAGTTCTGTAGGAAACACTGAAGCTTTCTTT
.	once	TRBJ1-3	TRBV5-6	CASSYGRLGNTIYF	TGTGCCAGCAGCTACGGACGGCTTGGAAACACCATATATTTT
.	.	TRBJ2-5	TRBV5-1	CASSLGSSIQGQGETQYF	TGCGCCAGCAGCTTGGGTTCATCAATACAGGGTCAAGGGGAGACCCAGTACTTC
TRBD1	once	TRBJ2-7	TRBV28	CATRTGGFYEQYF	TGTGCCACCCGGACAGGGGGCTTCTACGAGCAGTACTTC
.	.	TRBJ2-7	TRBV15	CATSRDERGSYEQYF	TGTGCCACCAGCAGAGATGAGAGGGGGTCCTACGAGCAGTACTTC
.	.	TRBJ2-3	TRBV5-1	CASSLDGTNTDTQYF	TGCGCCAGCAGCTTGGATGGGACCAACACAGATACGCAGTATTTT
TRBD1	.	TRBJ1-6	TRBV5-1	CASSPGQGRESPLHF	TGCGCCAGCAGCCCTGGACAGGGAAGAGAATCACCCCTCCACTTT
.	.	TRBJ2-7	TRBV4-1	CASSQSGLDYEQYF	TGCGCCAGCAGCCAGTCGGGACTGGACTACGAGCAGTACTTC
.	few	TRBJ1-1	TRBV6-1	CASSEGGAGTEAFF	TGTGCCAGCAGTGAGGGGGGGGCGGGCACTGAAGCTTTCTTT
TRBD1	few	TRBJ2-1	TRBV9	CASSHPSGTGGIGEQFF	TGTGCCAGCAGCCACCCCTCCGGGACAGGGGGGATTGGCGAGCAGTTCTTC
TRBD1	.	TRBJ1-4	TRBV7-9	CASSPGQGLNEKLFF	TGTGCCAGCAGCCCCGGACAGGGCCTTAATGAAAAACTGTTTTTT
.	.	TRBJ2-6	TRBV4-3	CASSQDAGAGANVLTF	TGCGCCAGCAGCCAAGATGCAGGGGCCGGGGCCAACGTCCTGACTTTC
.	few	TRBJ1-1	TRBV5-1	CASSSDTTEAFF	TGCGCCAGCAGCTCAGACACCACTGAAGCTTTCTTT
.	.	TRBJ2-1	TRBV6-6	CASSYSREWYNEQFF	TGTGCCAGCAGTTACTCCAGGGAATGGTACAATGAGCAGTTCTTC
.	.	TRBJ2-5	TRBV28	CASSPLGQTTATQETQYF	TGTGCCAGCAGTCCTCTAGGTCAGACGACGGCGACGCAAGAGACCCAGTACTTC
TRBD2	.	TRBJ2-2	TRBV7-9	CASSLLGEGPNTGELFF	TGTGCCAGCAGCTTGTTGGGGGAGGGCCCGAACACCGGGGAGCTGTTTTTT
.	.	TRBJ2-4	TRBV5-1	CASTPGELTKNIQYF	TGCGCCAGCACCCCGGGGGAGCTGACCAAAAACATTCAGTACTTC
.	.	TRBJ1-1	TRBV30	CAWDGSQETEAFF	TGTGCCTGGGACGGCTCCCAGGAAACTGAAGCTTTCTTT
.	few	TRBJ2-1	TRBV6-1	CASSLQAGSYNEQFF	TGTGCCAGCAGTCTTCAGGCTGGCTCCTACAATGAGCAGTTCTTC
.	.	TRBJ1-2	TRBV5-1	CASSLDLQVLGGYTF	TGCGCCAGCAGCTTGGACTTACAGGTCCTCGGGGGCTACACCTTC
TRBD1	.	TRBJ1-1	TRBV5-5	CASSLWDRDTEAFF	TGTGCCAGCAGCTTGTGGGACAGGGACACTGAAGCTTTCTTT